This T cell receptor (beta chain) was sequenced during a study of T cells in Graves' hyperthyroidism and ophthalmopathy. Study as a whole: Peripheral blood specimens were obtained at initial diagnosis, prior to any treatment.

Amplification of TCR beta CDR3 regions used RNA as the template. A first-round RT-PCR of the TCR CDR3 used the HTBI primer set. From the multiplex PCR reads, TCRdb called clonotypes with MiXCR, one entry per CDR3 protein. The top ten hold 7.5% to 9.5% of the sample, which has hundreds of thousands of distinct CDR3 sequences, more than 30% seen once. The CDR3 loop spans 16 amino acids. Per the germline V gene, CDR1 is DFQATT and CDR2 is SNEGSKA (reference sequence). The J segment lost 0 bases and the V segment lost 2 bases, leaving 6 bases of the junction unmatched. This sequence originates from a man aged 18 to 35 with Graves' hyperthyroidism. V is TRBV20-1 and J is TRBJ1-2, with 10 positions matching TRBD1. Sequencing used blood. The CDR3 spells CSARPGTGVANYGYTF. The CDR3 DNA reads TGCAGTGCTAGACCCGGGACAGGGGTCGCTAACTATGGCTACACCTTC.